This TCR beta chain was recorded in a study of OX40 agonist ivuxolimab in advanced cancers. For the study at large: Ivuxolimab doses were 0.01, 0.1, 0.3, 1.5, 3 or 10 mg/kg every 2 weeks.

The CDR3 has 13 residues. V lost 8 bases and J 0 bases, leaving 11 bases between the germline ends. The germline V gene encodes CDR1 MNHEY and CDR2 SMNVEV (reference sequence). This table comes from immunoSEQ multiplex PCR, and its TCRdb copy is limited to in-frame clones, with some not included. The sample includes about 47,000 clones, around 88% seen only once; the top ten take about 14%. The receptor was isolated from an adult with an advanced solid tumor such as melanoma, head and neck, liver or kidney cancer. This chain uses TRBV27 with TRBJ2-7, with unresolved D. Sequences were derived from CD4+ or CD8+ T cells sorted from blood, sampled in a trial of the OX40 agonist ivuxolimab. CDR3 sequence: CASGLRPSYEQYF. CDR3 nucleotides: TGTGCCAGCGGGTTACGGCCCTCCTACGAGCAGTACTTC.